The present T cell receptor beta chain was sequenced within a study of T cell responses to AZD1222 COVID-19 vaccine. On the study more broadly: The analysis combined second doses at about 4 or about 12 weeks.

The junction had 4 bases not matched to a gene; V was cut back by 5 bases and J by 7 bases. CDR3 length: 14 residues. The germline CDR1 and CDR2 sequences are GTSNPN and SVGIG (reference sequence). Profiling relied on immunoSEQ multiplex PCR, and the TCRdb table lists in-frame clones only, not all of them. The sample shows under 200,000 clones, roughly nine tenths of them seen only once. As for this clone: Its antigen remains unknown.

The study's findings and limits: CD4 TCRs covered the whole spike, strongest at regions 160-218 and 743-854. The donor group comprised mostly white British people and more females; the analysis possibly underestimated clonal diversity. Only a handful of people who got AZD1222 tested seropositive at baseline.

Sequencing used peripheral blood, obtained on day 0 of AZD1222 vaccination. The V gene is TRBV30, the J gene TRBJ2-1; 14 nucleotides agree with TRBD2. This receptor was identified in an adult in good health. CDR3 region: CAWGTSGGPNEQFF. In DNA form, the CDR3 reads TGTGCCTGGGGGACTAGCGGGGGCCCTAATGAGCAGTTCTTC.